This T cell receptor beta chain was sequenced for a study of blood T cell repertoires in COVID-19. Authors' methods: Estimates of nucleated cell counts were drawn from the amplification of reference gene primers. Produced via immunoSEQ multiplex PCR; TCRdb's table is partial and in-frame only. V and J calls and clone size come straight from that table; D and trimming were deduced from the DNA. The sample includes more than 95,000 clones, approximately 83% of them seen just once. The germline V and J ends were trimmed by 0 bases and 10 bases, with 16 bases remaining between them. CDR3 length: 16 amino acids. Germline V gene sequence: CDR1 MNHNY, CDR2 SVGAGI (reference sequence).

The V call is TRBV6-6, the J call TRBJ1-6; the D is unclear. Sequences were obtained from peripheral blood. This TCR was sampled from a man aged 60 to 69 with acute or convalescent COVID-19. The DNA for the CDR3 is TGTGCCAGCAGTTACTCCCCCCGGGGAGTTGAATCACCCCTCCACTTT. It codes for CASSYSPRGVESPLHF.